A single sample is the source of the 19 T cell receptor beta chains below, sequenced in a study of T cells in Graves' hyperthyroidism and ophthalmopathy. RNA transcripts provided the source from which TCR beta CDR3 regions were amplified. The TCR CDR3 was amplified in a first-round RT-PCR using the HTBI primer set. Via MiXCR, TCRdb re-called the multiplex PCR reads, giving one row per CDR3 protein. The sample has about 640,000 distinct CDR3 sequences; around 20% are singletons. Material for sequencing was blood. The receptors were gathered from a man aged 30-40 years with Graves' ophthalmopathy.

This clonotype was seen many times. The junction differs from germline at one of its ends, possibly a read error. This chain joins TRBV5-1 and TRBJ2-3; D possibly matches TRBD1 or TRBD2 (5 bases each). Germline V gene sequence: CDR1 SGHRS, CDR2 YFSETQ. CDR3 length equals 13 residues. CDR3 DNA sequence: TGTGCCAGCAGTCGGGACGGCACAGATACGCAGTATTTT. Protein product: CASSRDGTDTQYF.

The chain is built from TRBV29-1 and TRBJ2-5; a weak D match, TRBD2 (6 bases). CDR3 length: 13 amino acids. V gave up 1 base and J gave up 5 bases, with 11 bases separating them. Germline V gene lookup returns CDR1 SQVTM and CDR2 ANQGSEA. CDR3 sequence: CSVEGGRSETQYF. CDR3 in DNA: TGCAGCGTTGAAGGGGGGAGGTCGGAGACCCAGTACTTC. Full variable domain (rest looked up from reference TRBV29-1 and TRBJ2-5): SAVISQKPSRDICQRGTSLTIQCQVDSQVTMMFWYRQQPGQSLTLIATANQGSEATYESGFVIDKFPISRPNLTFSTLTVSNMSPEDSSIYLCSVEGGRSETQYFGPGTRLLVL.

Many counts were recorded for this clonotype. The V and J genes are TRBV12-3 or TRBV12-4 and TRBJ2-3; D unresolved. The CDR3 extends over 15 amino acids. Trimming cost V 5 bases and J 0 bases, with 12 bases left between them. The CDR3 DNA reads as TGTGCCAGCAGTCAAACTCCCGGGAGCACAGATACGCAGTATTTT. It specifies CASSQTPGSTDTQYF.

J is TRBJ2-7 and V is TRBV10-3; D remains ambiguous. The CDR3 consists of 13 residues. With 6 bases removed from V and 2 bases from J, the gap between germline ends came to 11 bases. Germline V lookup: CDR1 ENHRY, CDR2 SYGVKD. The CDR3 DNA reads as TGTGCCATCAGGGGCAACCCCGCCTACGAGCAGTACTTC. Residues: CAIRGNPAYEQYF.

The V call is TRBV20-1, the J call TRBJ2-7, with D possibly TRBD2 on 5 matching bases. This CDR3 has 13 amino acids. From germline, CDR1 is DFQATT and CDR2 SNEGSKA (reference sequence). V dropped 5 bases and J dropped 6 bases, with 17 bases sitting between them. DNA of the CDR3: TGCAGTGCTGGGCACAGCGGACCCCTCGAGCAGTACTTC. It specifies CSAGHSGPLEQYF.

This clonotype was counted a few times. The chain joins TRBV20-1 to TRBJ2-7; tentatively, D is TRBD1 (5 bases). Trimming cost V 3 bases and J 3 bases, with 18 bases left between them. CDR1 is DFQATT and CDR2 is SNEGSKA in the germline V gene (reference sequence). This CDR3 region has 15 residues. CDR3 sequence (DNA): TGCAGTGCTAGCGGCATTAAAGGGGCAGGCTACGAGCAGTACTTC. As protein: CSASGIKGAGYEQYF.

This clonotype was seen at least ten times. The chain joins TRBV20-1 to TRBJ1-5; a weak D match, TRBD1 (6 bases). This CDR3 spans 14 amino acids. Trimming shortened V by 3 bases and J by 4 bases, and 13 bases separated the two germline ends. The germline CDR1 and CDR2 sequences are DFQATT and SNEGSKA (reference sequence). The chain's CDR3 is CSASLGAENQPQHF. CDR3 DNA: TGCAGTGCTAGTTTGGGGGCGGAAAATCAGCCCCAGCATTTT.

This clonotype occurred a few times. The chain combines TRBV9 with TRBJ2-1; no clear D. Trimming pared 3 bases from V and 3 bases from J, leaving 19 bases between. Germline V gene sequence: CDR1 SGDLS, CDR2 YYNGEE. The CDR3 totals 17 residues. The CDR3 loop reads CASSADPSMGYYNEQFF. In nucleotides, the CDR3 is TGTGCCAGCAGCGCAGACCCTTCGATGGGTTACTACAATGAGCAGTTCTTC.

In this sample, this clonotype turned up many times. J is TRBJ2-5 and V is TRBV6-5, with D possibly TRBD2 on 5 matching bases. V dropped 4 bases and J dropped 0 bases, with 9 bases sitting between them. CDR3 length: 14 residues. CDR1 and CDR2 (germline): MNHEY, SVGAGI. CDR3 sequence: CASSSWRDQETQYF. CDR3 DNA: TGTGCCAGCAGTTCCTGGCGGGACCAAGAGACCCAGTACTTC.

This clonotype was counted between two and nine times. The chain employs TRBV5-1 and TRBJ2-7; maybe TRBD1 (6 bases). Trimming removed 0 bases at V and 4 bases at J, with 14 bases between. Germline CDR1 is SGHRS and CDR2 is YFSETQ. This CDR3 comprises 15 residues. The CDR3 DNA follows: TGCGCCAGCAGCTTGGCGGCAGGGGACGGATACGAGCAGTACTTC. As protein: CASSLAAGDGYEQYF.

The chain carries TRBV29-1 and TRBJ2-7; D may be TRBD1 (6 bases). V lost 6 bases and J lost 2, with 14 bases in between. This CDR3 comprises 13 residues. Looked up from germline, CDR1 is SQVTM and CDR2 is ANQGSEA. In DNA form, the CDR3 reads TGCAGCGTCGCCCGGGACACCCCCTACGAGCAGTACTTC. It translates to CSVARDTPYEQYF.

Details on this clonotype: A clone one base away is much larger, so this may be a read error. The CDR3: CASSLVSGPLLAGKETQYF. In nucleotides, the CDR3 is TGTGCCAGCAGCTTAGTCAGTGGGCCCCTACTAGCCGGCAAAGAGACCCAGTACTTC. The rearrangement uses TRBV7-2 and TRBJ2-5; possibly TRBD2 for D (6 bases). The CDR3 contains 19 residues. The V gene lost 1 base and the J gene lost 3 bases, with 24 bases spanning the gap. The germline gives CDR1 SGHTA, CDR2 FQGNSA.

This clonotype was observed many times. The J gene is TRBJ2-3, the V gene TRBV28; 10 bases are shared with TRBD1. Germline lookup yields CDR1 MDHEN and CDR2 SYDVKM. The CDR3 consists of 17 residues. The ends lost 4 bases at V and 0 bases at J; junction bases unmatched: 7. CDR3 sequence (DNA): TGTGCCAGCAGTTGGAATCCGGGACAGGGGAGCACAGATACGCAGTATTTT. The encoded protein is CASSWNPGQGSTDTQYF.

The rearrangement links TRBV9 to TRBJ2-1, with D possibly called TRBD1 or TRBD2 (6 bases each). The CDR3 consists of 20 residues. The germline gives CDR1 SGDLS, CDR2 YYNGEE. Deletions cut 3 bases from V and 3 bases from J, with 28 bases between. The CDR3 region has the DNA TGTGCCAGCAGCGCTCCGGCTCTCCCCCAGGAGGGGGGAAACTACAATGAGCAGTTCTTC. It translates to CASSAPALPQEGGNYNEQFF. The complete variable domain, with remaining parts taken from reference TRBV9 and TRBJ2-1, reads DSGVTQTPKHLITATGQRVTLRCSPRSGDLSVYWYQQSLDQGLQFLIQYYNGEERAKGNILERFSAQQFPDLHSELNLSSLELGDSALYFCASSAPALPQEGGNYNEQFFGPGTRLTVL.

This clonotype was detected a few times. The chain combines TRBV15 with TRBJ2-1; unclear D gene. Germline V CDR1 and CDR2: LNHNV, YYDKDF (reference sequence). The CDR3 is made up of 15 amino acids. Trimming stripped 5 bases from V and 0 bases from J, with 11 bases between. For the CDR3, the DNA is TGTGCCACCAGCTCTCCAGGCAGCTCCTACAATGAGCAGTTCTTC. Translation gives CATSSPGSSYNEQFF.

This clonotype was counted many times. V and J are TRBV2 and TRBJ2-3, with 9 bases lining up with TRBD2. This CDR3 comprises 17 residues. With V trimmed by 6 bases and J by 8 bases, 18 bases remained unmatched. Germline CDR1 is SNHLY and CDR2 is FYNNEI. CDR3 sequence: CASRAPGLADAVGTQYF. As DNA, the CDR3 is TGTGCCAGCAGGGCCCCGGGACTAGCAGACGCAGTGGGTACGCAGTATTTT.

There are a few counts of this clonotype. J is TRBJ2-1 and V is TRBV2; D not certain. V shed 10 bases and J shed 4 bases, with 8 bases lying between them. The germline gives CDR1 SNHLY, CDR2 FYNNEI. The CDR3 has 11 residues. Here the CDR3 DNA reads TGTGCCACCACGATGTACAATGAGCAGTTCTTC. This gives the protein CATTMYNEQFF.

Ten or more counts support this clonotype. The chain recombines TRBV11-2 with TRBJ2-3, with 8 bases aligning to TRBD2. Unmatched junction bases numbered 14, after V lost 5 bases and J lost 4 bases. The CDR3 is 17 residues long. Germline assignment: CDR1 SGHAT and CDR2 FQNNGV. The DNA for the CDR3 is TGTGCCAGCAGCCCCGGCCCTTCTAGCGGGCGGTCAGATACGCAGTATTTT. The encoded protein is CASSPGPSSGRSDTQYF.

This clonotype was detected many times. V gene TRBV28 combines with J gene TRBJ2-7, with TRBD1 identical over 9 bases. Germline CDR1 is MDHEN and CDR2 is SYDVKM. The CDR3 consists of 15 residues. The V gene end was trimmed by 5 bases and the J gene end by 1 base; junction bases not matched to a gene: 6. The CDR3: CASSTPGTGSYEQYF. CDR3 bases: TGTGCCAGCAGTACTCCCGGGACAGGGTCCTACGAGCAGTACTTC.